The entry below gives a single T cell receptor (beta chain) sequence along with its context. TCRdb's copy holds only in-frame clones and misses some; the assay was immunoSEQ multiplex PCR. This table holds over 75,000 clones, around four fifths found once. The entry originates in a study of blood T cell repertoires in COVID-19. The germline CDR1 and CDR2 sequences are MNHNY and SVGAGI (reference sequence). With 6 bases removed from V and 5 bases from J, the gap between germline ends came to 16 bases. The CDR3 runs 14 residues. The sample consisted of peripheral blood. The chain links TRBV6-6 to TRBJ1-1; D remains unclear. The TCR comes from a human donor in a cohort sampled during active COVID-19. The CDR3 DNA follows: TGTGCCAGCAGAAATCGGGTTGGTTTTACTGAAGCTTTCTTT. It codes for CASRNRVGFTEAFF.